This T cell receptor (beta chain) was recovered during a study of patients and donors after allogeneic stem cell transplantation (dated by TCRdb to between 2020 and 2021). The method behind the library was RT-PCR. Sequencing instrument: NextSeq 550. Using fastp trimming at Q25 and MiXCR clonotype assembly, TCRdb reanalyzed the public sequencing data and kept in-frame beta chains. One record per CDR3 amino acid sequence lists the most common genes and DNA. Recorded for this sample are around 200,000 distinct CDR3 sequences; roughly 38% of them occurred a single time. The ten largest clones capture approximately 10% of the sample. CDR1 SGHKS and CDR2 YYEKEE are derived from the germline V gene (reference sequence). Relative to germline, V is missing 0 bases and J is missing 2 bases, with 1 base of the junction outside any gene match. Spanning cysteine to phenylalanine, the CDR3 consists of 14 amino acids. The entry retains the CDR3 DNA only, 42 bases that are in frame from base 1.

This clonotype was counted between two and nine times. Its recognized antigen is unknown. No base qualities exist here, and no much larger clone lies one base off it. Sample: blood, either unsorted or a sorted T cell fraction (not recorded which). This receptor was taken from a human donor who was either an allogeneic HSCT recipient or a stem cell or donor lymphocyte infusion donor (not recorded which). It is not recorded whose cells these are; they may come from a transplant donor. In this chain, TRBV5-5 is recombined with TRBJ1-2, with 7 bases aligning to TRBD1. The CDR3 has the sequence CASSLVGGNYGYTF. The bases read TGTGCCAGCAGCTTGGTAGGGGGCAACTATGGCTACACCTTC.